This paragraph covers one T cell receptor (beta chain) sequence. The antigen this receptor binds is unknown. No clone much larger than this one lies a single base away; base qualities are absent. The entry originates in a study of Ad26.COV2.S vaccination and SARS-CoV-2 variants (dated by TCRdb to about 2021). For context, the study as a whole: Vaccine-arm donors came from COV1001, a multicentre, randomized, double-blind, placebo-controlled phase I-IIa trial of Ad26.COV2.S in healthy adults. A total of roughly 32 samples were included in the TCR-sequenced set, comprising roughly 19 Ad26.COV2.S vaccine recipients, 5 placebo recipients and 8 SARS-CoV-2 convalescent individuals. Ad26.COV2.S was administered intramuscularly at 5 x 10^10 or 1 x 10^11 viral particles, either as a single shot or as two shots given 56 days apart. Trial participants were randomized into five groups of five, in which low-dose or high-dose Ad26.COV2.S was given once or twice, or placebo was given on both occasions. TCRbeta repertoire sequencing served as the tool for gauging how specific and how broad the SARS-CoV-2-reactive T cell receptors were following Ad26.COV2.S vaccination. Investigators did not know the trial group allocation while performing experiments and assessing outcomes. Study-wide findings and limitations: Vaccine and placebo recipients had similar non-spike TCR breadth, a finding consistent with the vaccine containing only spike. The authors noted that total T cell responses may have been underestimated by the TCR breadth and depth analyses. Compared with placebo recipients, Ad26.COV2.S recipients showed higher spike-specific TCR breadth (P = 0.0014). Substantial breadth of spike-specific CD8+ and CD4+ T cell responses was reported after vaccination. The study was not powered to compare responses between vaccine doses or regimens.

What this sample's treatment or condition label stands for: around 19 received Ad26.COV2.S at low or high dose, single or two shots; 5 received placebo; per-sample allocation not given. Repertoires of vaccine and placebo recipients were sequenced from samples taken on day 63 after the first injection. Between 29 July and 7 August 2020, Cohort 1b enrolled 25 adults aged 18-55 years at one site in Boston, USA. As a vaccine, Ad26.COV2.S was a replication-incompetent adenovirus type 26 vector that expressed a prefusion-stabilized SARS-CoV-2 spike protein derived from the original Wuhan strain. The immunoSEQ Assay was the method used to sequence TCRbeta CDR3 regions. After extraction, genomic DNA underwent amplification by bias-controlled multiplex PCR, followed by high-throughput sequencing. The study's processing was this. To quantify the absolute abundance of each unique TCRbeta CDR3 region, sequences were collapsed and filtered. T cell fraction was estimated by normalizing TCRbeta template counts to usable DNA, which was measured by amplifying reference genes present in all nucleated cells. Repertoire TCRs were annotated as SARS-CoV-2-specific by exact matching of V gene, CDR3 amino acid sequence and J gene to a known reactive TCR set. MIRA supplied the reference SARS-CoV-2 TCR set, which was filtered for enrichment in COVID-19-positive ImmuneCODE repertoires so that public or cross-reactive TCRs were removed. Using the MIRA antigens, annotated TCRs were further analysed by specific ORF or by position within an ORF. Depth was the summed frequency of annotated unique rearrangements, while breadth was defined as annotated unique rearrangements over total unique productive rearrangements. Group comparisons of TCR breadth used two-sided Wilcoxon rank-sum tests. TCRdb mirrors the immuneACCESS table, restricted to in-frame sequences. Some clones are absent from its copies; in checked studies, under half trace to an unresolved V gene, and the reason for the others is unknown. V and J calls and clone size follow that table, whereas D and trimming were derived from the DNA. The sample yields about 680,000 clones; roughly 90% were counted once. The ten largest clones take up around 1.5% of the sample.

The sequence was obtained from a person aged 18-60 years who received the Ad26.COV2.S COVID-19 vaccine or a placebo. Sequenced here: peripheral blood, sampled in a trial of Ad26.COV2.S vaccine versus placebo.

The nucleotides read TGTGCCAGCAGGAGGGATGGAGCCACTGAAGCTTTCTTT. The resulting protein is CASRRDGATEAFF. The chain links TRBV6-5 with TRBJ1-1, with the D gene not clear enough to name. V gives up 6 bases and J gives up 4 bases, and the segment between their germline ends measures 12 bases. The CDR3 runs 13 residues from the cysteine to the phenylalanine. This entry keeps only the CDR3 DNA: 39 bases, framed from base 1. Sequences MNHEY (CDR1) and SVGAGI (CDR2) are obtained from the germline V gene.